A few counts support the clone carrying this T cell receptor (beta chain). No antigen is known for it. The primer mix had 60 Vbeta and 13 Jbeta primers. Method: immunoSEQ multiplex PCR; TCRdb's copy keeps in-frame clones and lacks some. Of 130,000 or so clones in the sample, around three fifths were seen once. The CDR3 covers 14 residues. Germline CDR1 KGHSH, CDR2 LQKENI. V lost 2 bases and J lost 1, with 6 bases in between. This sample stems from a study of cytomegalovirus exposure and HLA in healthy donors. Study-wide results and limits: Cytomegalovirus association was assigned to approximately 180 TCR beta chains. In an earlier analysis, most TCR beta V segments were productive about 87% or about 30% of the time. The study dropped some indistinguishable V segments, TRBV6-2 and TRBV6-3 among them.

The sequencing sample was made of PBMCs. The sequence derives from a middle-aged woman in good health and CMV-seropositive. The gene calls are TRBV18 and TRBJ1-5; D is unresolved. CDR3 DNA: TGTGCCAGCTCACCAGCGCGGAGCAATCAGCCCCAGCATTTT. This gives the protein CASSPARSNQPQHF. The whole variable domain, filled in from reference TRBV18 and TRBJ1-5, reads NAGVMQNPRHLVRRRGQEARLRCSPMKGHSHVYWYRQLPEEGLKFMVYLQKENIIDESGMPKERFSAEFPKEGPSILRIQQVVRGDSAAYFCASSPARSNQPQHFGDGTRLSIL.